This TCR beta chain originates from a study of a mutant IDH1 vaccine in newly diagnosed glioma. Overall study context: Vaccination was launched 4-6 weeks after radiotherapy alone, or with temozolomide cycles. Of the patients given treatment, approximately 60% were male and 37.5% were female, and a mean age of around 38 years was recorded. Receipt of radiotherapy, temozolomide, or both preceded the study, and most received both.

The CDR3 has 16 residues. Germline CDR1 SGHTA, CDR2 FQGNSA. J was trimmed by 7 bases and V by 1 base; bases with no gene match: 9. Specified time point: week 47, end of study. Vaccine doses each comprised 300 ug of mutant IDH1 20-mer peptide, with topical imiquimod. Of note for this clone: What it binds is unknown.

Data came from immunoSEQ multiplex PCR; TCRdb stores just in-frame clones and leaves some out. The data hold some 34,000 clones, with approximately 90% observed a single time. This receptor was obtained from a woman aged 40 to 55 with glioma. This chain connects TRBV7-2 to TRBJ2-2; 7 positions agree with TRBD2. The source was PBMCs, collected from a glioma patient whose treatment included an IDH1 peptide vaccine. CDR3 in DNA: TGTGCCAGCAGCTTAGACGGGAGGACCTATGTCGGGGAGCTGTTTTTT. Its protein product is CASSLDGRTYVGELFF.